The 5 T cell receptor beta chains below all came from one sample that was sequenced in a study of T-cell reconstitution after alpha-beta-depleted transplantation in children. As it was prepared, the TCRbeta library received unique molecular identifiers. TCRdb ran MiXCR on the PCR reads and lists one entry per CDR3 protein. The sample includes about 22,000 distinct CDR3 sequences, approximately 10% seen only once; the top ten take more than 20%. Sequenced here: PBMCs from the stem cell graft donor, sampled from the stem cell graft. The receptors were sampled from a human donor who donated a stem cell graft to a child with chronic granulomatous disease.

At least ten counts were recorded for this clonotype. The V gene is TRBV11-2, the J gene TRBJ2-2; a possible D gene is TRBD2 (6 bases). V was shortened by 4 bases and J by 0 bases, with 12 bases between the two germline ends. The germline V gene encodes CDR1 SGHAT and CDR2 FQNNGV. The CDR3 spans 16 residues. CDR3 region: CASSSGEASNTGELFF. CDR3 bases: TGTGCCAGCAGCTCCGGGGAGGCGTCGAACACCGGGGAGCTGTTTTTT.

This clonotype was detected many times. The chain employs TRBV15 and TRBJ1-4; D might be TRBD1 (5 bases). CDR3 length: 14 residues. The V end lost 6 bases, the J end lost 8 bases, and 16 bases lay between the germline ends. CDR1 is LNHNV, CDR2 YYDKDF, per germline (reference sequence). CDR3 residues: CATSNGQGEEKLFF. DNA for the CDR3: TGTGCCACCAGTAACGGACAAGGGGAAGAAAAACTGTTTTTT. The variable domain in full, with the rest retrieved from reference TRBV15 and TRBJ1-4, is DAMVIQNPRYQVTQFGKPVTLSCSQTLNHNVMYWYQQKSSQAPKLLFHYYDKDFNNEADTPDNFQSRRPNTSFCFLDIRSPGLGDTAMYLCATSNGQGEEKLFFGSGTQLSVL.

Many counts were recorded for this clonotype. This chain links TRBV20-1 with TRBJ2-3; 11 positions match TRBD2. Germline lookup yields CDR1 DFQATT and CDR2 SNEGSKA (reference sequence). V shed 5 bases, J shed 1 base, and the junction held 2 bases outside the gene matches. CDR3 length: 14 residues. The CDR3 here is CSARTSGRTDTQYF. The CDR3 region has the DNA TGCAGTGCTCGGACTAGCGGGCGCACAGATACGCAGTATTTT.

Comment on this clonotype: Likely a read error: the CDR3 ends without its conserved phenylalanine or tryptophan. The rearrangement joins TRBV27 to TRBJ1-1; D may be TRBD1 (6 bases). Trimming cost V 5 bases and J 4 bases, with 11 bases left between them. CDR1 and CDR2 from the germline V gene are MNHEY and SMNVEV (reference sequence). The CDR3 is 13 amino acids. CDR3: CASSLRGGTEAFL. In DNA form, the CDR3 reads TGTGCCAGCAGTCTACGAGGGGGCACTGAAGCTTTCTTG.

Ten or more counts support this clonotype. The chain carries TRBV27 and TRBJ2-3, with D possibly TRBD1 on 6 matching bases. CDR1 MNHEY and CDR2 SMNVEV come from the germline V gene (reference sequence). This CDR3 is 17 amino acids long. V dropped 0 bases and J dropped 2 bases, with 15 bases sitting between them. CDR3 sequence: CASSLSGPGDLTDTQYF. DNA for the CDR3: TGTGCCAGCAGTTTATCGGGCCCAGGGGATCTCACAGATACGCAGTATTTT.